This TCR beta chain was sequenced during a study of blood T cell repertoires in COVID-19. Overall study: Samples representing acute and convalescent COVID-19 were sourced from the United States, Italy and Spain. In each case, the material was cDNA or gDNA derived from T cells, B-cell-depleted T cells, or PBMCs.

CDR3 length equals 13 residues. V dropped 6 bases and J dropped 13; count of bases not matched to a gene: 10. The germline V gene encodes CDR1 ENHRY and CDR2 SYGVKD. Original processing notes: Cell counts per sample came from amplifying reference gene primers. Profiled with immunoSEQ multiplex PCR; TCRdb holds only in-frame clones, not every one. The V and J calls and clone size were taken over from that table, and D and trimming were inferred from the DNA. The table records about 160,000 clones, about four fifths of them present only once. Sequenced: peripheral blood. V and J are TRBV10-3 and TRBJ2-1; the match to TRBD1 covers 9 bases. This sequence was found in an older man who had recovered from COVID-19. The CDR3 is CAIRPGQGSPQFF. The CDR3 region has the DNA TGTGCCATCAGACCGGGACAGGGATCACCCCAGTTCTTC.